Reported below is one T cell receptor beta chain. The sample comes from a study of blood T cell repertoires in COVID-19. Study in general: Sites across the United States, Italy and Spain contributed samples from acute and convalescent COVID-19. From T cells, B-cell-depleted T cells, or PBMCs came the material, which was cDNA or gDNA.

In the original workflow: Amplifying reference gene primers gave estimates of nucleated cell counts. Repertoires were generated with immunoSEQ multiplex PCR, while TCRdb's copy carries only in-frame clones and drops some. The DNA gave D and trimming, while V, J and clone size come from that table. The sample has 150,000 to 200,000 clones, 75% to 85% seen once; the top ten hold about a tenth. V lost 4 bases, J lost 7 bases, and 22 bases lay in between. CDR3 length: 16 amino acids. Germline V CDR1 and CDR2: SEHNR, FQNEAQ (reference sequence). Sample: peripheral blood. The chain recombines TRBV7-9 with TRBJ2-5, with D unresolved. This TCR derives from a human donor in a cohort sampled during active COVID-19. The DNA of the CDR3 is TGTGCCAGCAGCTCCTTGGGTAGTGCGGCCTTTAGGACCCAGTACTTC. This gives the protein CASSSLGSAAFRTQYF.